The rows below give T cell receptor beta chains drawn from one sample of a study of blood T cell repertoires in COVID-19. The assay was immunoSEQ multiplex PCR, and TCRdb's table has in-frame clones only and misses some. The profile shows about 340,000 clones, more than 85% of them singletons. The sample comprised PBMCs or T cells enriched from blood (not recorded which). The receptor set was obtained from a woman aged 25 to 45 who had recovered from COVID-19. The CDR3 runs from the conserved cysteine through the conserved F or W. D genes are given only for firm matches. The size entry is marked missing in some rows and otherwise reads once, few, many or a size class.

J	size	V	D	CDR3	DNA
TRBJ1-5	NA	TRBV27	NA	CASSYPGNQPQHF	TGTGCCAGCAGTTACCCGGGGAATCAGCCCCAGCATTTT
TRBJ2-1	NA	TRBV29-1	TRBD2	CSVGLAGIYNEQFF	TGCAGCGTCGGACTAGCGGGTATCTACAATGAGCAGTTCTTC
TRBJ1-2	once	TRBV5-1	NA	CASSRNKDYGYTF	TGCGCCAGCAGCCGAAACAAAGACTATGGCTACACCTTC
TRBJ2-3	NA	TRBV28	TRBD2	CASSLGGRLDTQYF	TGTGCCAGCAGTTTGGGCGGGAGACTAGATACGCAGTATTTT
TRBJ1-2	NA	TRBV7-2	TRBD1	CASSLTGSGGLYGYTF	TGTGCCAGCAGCTTAACTGGATCAGGGGGCTTATACGGCTACACCTTC
TRBJ2-1	NA	TRBV6-6	NA	CASSYQGNEQFF	TGTGCCAGCAGTTACCAGGGTAATGAGCAGTTCTTC
TRBJ1-5	NA	TRBV24-1	NA	CATSKGGGINQPQHF	TGTGCCACCTCGAAGGGAGGGGGGATCAATCAGCCCCAGCATTTT
TRBJ1-6	NA	TRBV6-5	NA	CASGRQGGNSPLHF	TGTGCCAGCGGACGGCAGGGAGGTAATTCACCCCTCCACTTT
TRBJ2-7	NA	TRBV4-1	NA	CASSQIRYDGDEQYF	TGCGCCAGCAGCCAGATCCGGTACGACGGGGACGAGCAGTACTTC
TRBJ2-7	NA	TRBV7-8	NA	CASSLKGTRVSEQYF	TGTGCCAGCAGCTTAAAGGGGACACGGGTTAGCGAGCAGTACTTC
TRBJ1-1	NA	TRBV5-4	NA	CASSLDPQGTEAFF	TGTGCCAGCAGCTTGGACCCGCAGGGCACTGAAGCTTTCTTT
TRBJ2-7	NA	TRBV28	TRBD2	CASTPSPGRDEQYF	TGTGCCAGCACCCCATCGCCAGGGAGGGACGAGCAGTACTTC
TRBJ1-3	NA	TRBV2	NA	CASSQRHTIYF	TGTGCCAGCAGTCAGCGTCACACCATATATTTT
TRBJ1-4	NA	TRBV5-1	NA	CASSLDRQTENEKLFF	TGCGCCAGCAGCCTCGACCGACAGACAGAGAATGAAAAACTGTTTTTT
TRBJ1-2	NA	TRBV20-1	NA	CSASNGGYTF	TGCAGTGCTAGCAACGGTGGCTACACCTTC
TRBJ2-7	NA	TRBV7-2	TRBD1	CASSLGPDRVYEQYF	TGTGCCAGCAGCTTAGGACCGGACAGGGTCTACGAGCAGTACTTC
TRBJ1-2	NA	TRBV4-1	NA	CASSHFVRVRGNYGYTF	TGCGCCAGCAGCCATTTCGTCAGGGTAAGGGGGAACTATGGCTACACCTTC
TRBJ1-2	NA	TRBV7-2	NA	CASSLDIGTQGGYTF	TGTGCCAGCAGCTTAGATATCGGCACCCAGGGGGGCTACACCTTC
TRBJ2-5	once	TRBV5-1	NA	CASSSTGAPQETQYF	TGCGCCAGCAGTTCGACAGGAGCACCCCAAGAGACCCAGTACTTC
TRBJ2-7	NA	TRBV28	TRBD1	CASSPGQGWGEQYF	TGTGCCAGCAGCCCTGGACAGGGTTGGGGTGAGCAGTACTTC
TRBJ1-5	NA	TRBV28	TRBD1	CASESGGSNQPQHF	TGTGCCAGCGAGTCAGGGGGTAGCAATCAGCCCCAGCATTTT
TRBJ1-5	once	TRBV10-3	NA	CAISEPQGGIGFPQPQHF	TGTGCCATCAGTGAGCCCCAGGGCGGCATAGGTTTCCCTCAGCCCCAGCATTTT
TRBJ1-2	NA	TRBV4-3	NA	CASSQDQAQTRGYTF	TGCGCCAGCAGCCAAGATCAGGCTCAAACCCGGGGCTACACCTTC
TRBJ2-3	NA	TRBV7-3	NA	CASSPGLSTDTQYF	TGTGCCAGCAGCCCGGGACTTAGCACAGATACGCAGTATTTT
TRBJ2-7	few	TRBV5-6	TRBD2	CASSFKAGHEQYF	TGTGCCAGCAGCTTTAAAGCGGGACACGAGCAGTACTTC
TRBJ1-2	NA	TRBV6-2/TRBV6-3	NA	CASSYQAYEVYGYTF	TGTGCCAGCAGTTACCAGGCATATGAAGTGTATGGCTACACCTTC
TRBJ1-5	NA	TRBV7-3	TRBD1	CASTRPGTVGYSNQPQHF	TGTGCCAGCACACGTCCCGGGACAGTGGGCTATAGCAATCAGCCCCAGCATTTT
TRBJ1-1	once	TRBV7-9	TRBD1	CASSQGQSNTEAFF	TGTGCCAGCAGCCAGGGACAGAGCAACACTGAAGCTTTCTTT
TRBJ1-2	NA	TRBV5-8	NA	CASSLALTHYGCTF	TGTGCCAGCAGCTTGGCCTTAACTCACTATGGCTGCACCTTC
TRBJ1-1	NA	TRBV12-3/TRBV12-4	TRBD1	CASSFGGDRETFF	TGTGCCAGCAGTTTTGGGGGCGACAGGGAAACTTTCTTT
TRBJ2-3	NA	TRBV4-1	TRBD2	CASSQGLAADTQYF	TGCGCCAGCAGCCAAGGACTAGCTGCAGATACGCAGTATTTT